This T cell receptor (beta chain) was captured in a study of shared clonotypes between healthy human individuals. Per germline, CDR1 SGHTA and CDR2 FQGNSA. J gave up 4 bases and V 4 bases, and 3 bases lay outside the gene matches. The CDR3 runs to 14 residues. The donors were adults (healthy and HIV-negative) with no recent acute infections or vaccinations. Caucasian adults living in Nashville, Tennessee, provided all samples. Data came from immunoSEQ multiplex PCR; TCRdb stores just in-frame clones and leaves some out. The profile shows a few hundred thousand clones, less than 85% of them singletons.

Sequenced material: memory CD4+ T cells sorted from blood. Subset specified: CD45RA-negative fraction. The chain couples TRBV7-2 to TRBJ1-1; 10 bases are shared with TRBD1. The source of this sequence is a man aged 30 to 39 in good health. CDR3 sequence (DNA): TGTGCCAGCAGCTGGACAGGGGGGGGCACTGAAGCTTTCTTT. Encoded protein: CASSWTGGGTEAFF.